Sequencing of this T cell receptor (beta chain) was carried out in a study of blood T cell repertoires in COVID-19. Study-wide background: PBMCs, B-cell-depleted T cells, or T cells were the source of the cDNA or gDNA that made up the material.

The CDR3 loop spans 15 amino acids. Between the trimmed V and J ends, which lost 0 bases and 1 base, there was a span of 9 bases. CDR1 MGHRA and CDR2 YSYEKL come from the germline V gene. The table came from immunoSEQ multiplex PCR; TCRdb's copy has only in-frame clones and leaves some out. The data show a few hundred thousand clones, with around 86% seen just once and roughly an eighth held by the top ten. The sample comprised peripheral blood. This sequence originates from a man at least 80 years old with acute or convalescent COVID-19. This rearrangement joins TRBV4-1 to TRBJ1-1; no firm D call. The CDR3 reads CASSQDGPPNTEAFF. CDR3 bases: TGCGCCAGCAGCCAAGATGGGCCACCGAACACTGAAGCTTTCTTT.